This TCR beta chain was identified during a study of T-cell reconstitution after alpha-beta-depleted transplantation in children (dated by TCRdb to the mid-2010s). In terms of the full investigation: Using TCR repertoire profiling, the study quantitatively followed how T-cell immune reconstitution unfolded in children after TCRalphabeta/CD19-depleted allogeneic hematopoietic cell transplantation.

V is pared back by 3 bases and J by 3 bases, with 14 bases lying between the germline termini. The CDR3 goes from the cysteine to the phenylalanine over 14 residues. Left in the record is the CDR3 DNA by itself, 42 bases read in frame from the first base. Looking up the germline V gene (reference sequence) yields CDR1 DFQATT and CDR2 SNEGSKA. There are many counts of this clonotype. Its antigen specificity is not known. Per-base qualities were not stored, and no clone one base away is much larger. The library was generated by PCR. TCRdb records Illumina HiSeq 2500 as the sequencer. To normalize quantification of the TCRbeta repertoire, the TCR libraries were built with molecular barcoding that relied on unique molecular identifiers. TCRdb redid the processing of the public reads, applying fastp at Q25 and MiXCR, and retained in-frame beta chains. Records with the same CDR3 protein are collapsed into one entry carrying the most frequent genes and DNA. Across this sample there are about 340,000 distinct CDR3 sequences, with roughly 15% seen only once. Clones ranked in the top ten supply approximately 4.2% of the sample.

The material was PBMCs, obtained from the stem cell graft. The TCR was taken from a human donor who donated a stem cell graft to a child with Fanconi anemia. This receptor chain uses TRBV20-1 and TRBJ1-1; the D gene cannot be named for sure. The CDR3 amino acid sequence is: CSARTGGRDTEAFF. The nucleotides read TGCAGTGCTAGGACGGGAGGTAGGGACACTGAAGCTTTCTTT.